These T cell receptor beta chains were read from a single sample in a study of identifying expanded T cells in peripheral blood. Method: immunoSEQ multiplex PCR; TCRdb's copy keeps in-frame clones and lacks some. The sample records some 130,000 clones, 75% to 90% being singletons. Sequenced material: blood. Receptor source: a person aged 18-69 years in good health. Both conserved end residues are part of each CDR3. A D gene is named only where the DNA matches it firmly. Only part of the rows carry a size: once, few, many, or a class if the clone is expanded.

once | NA | TRBJ1-2 | TRBV4-3 | TGCGCCAGCAGCCAAGATATACGGGCGGGCTACACCTTC | CASSQDIRAGYTF
NA | TRBD1 | TRBJ2-5 | TRBV29-1 | TGCAGCTTCGCCGGGACAGGGGCAGAGACCCAGTACTTC | CSFAGTGAETQYF
NA | NA | TRBJ1-5 | TRBV2 | TGTGCCAGCAGTATCCTACTGACCGATCAGCCCCAGCATTTT | CASSILLTDQPQHF
NA | TRBD2 | TRBJ2-7 | TRBV19 | TGTGCCAGTAGTCTTTCAGGTAGCGGGAGGTCAAGTTCCTACGAGCAGTACTTC | CASSLSGSGRSSSYEQYF
NA | TRBD2 | TRBJ2-1 | TRBV7-3 | TGTGCCAGCACCCCTACTAGCGGGGGGGTTGATGAGCAGTTCTTC | CASTPTSGGVDEQFF
NA | NA | TRBJ1-6 | TRBV7-5 | TGTGCCAGAAGCTTAGCTGTGATTAATTCACCCCTCCACTTT | CARSLAVINSPLHF
NA | TRBD1 | TRBJ2-5 | TRBV5-5 | TGTGCCAGCAGCAAACCAAACACAGGGGGAGAGACCCAGTACTTC | CASSKPNTGGETQYF
NA | NA | TRBJ2-1 | TRBV7-7 | TGTGCCAGCCTCGCGGGGAAATACAATGAGCAGTTCTTC | CASLAGKYNEQFF
NA | TRBD1 | TRBJ1-4 | TRBV5-4 | TGTGCCAGCAGCCTGGACCCACAGGGGGCTGGTGAAAAACTGTTTTTT | CASSLDPQGAGEKLFF
NA | NA | TRBJ2-7 | TRBV7-6 | TGTGCCAGCAGCTCGGGACGATCCCCGCAGTACTTC | CASSSGRSPQYF
NA | TRBD2 | TRBJ2-1 | TRBV6-1 | TGTGCCAGCAGTGTATTAAGAGCGGGGATGGACAATGAGCAGTTCTTC | CASSVLRAGMDNEQFF
NA | NA | TRBJ1-5 | TRBV9 | TGTGCCAGCAGCGTTCTCGGCCTTAGCAATCAGCCCCAGCATTTT | CASSVLGLSNQPQHF
NA | NA | TRBJ2-6 | TRBV7-3 | TGTGCCAGCAGCTTAACGTCCCCTGACCGCTCTGGGGCCAACGTCCTGACTTTC | CASSLTSPDRSGANVLTF
NA | NA | TRBJ1-3 | TRBV15 | TGTGCCACCAGCAACCGCCAGCATGGAAACACCATATATTTT | CATSNRQHGNTIYF
NA | TRBD2 | TRBJ2-3 | TRBV5-6 | TGTGCCAGCAGCGTGACTAGCCCGGATCTTCTGGATACGCAGTATTTT | CASSVTSPDLLDTQYF
NA | NA | TRBJ1-5 | TRBV7-2 | TGTGCCAGCAGCCCAATACAGGATTCGTGGGGGCCCCAGCATTTT | CASSPIQDSWGPQHF
few | NA | TRBJ1-3 | TRBV5-8 | TGTGCCAGCAGCTTCTGGGCAACCGTTGGAAACACCATATATTTT | CASSFWATVGNTIYF
NA | NA | TRBJ2-1 | TRBV7-8 | TGTGCCAGCAGCTTACGTGTTCGGGGCAACTACAATGAGCAGTTCTTC | CASSLRVRGNYNEQFF
NA | TRBD1 | TRBJ2-1 | TRBV10-3 | TGTGCCATCAGCAAGACAGGGGAATACAATGAGCAGTTCTTC | CAISKTGEYNEQFF
NA | TRBD2 | TRBJ2-1 | TRBV6-5 | TGTGCCAGCAGTTCCCTTGGACTAGCGGAGCGGGGGGAGCAGTTCTTC | CASSSLGLAERGEQFF
NA | NA | TRBJ2-2 | TRBV20-1 | TGCAGTGCCACCCGGTGGGGGGAGCTGTTTTTT | CSATRWGELFF
NA | TRBD1 | TRBJ1-1 | TRBV2 | TGTGCCAGCGGCCGGGACAGGGGCTCTGAAGCTTTCTTT | CASGRDRGSEAFF
NA | TRBD2 | TRBJ2-2 | TRBV6-1 | TGTGCCAGCGACCCCGGGGCCGGGGGGGTCGGGGAGCTGTTTTTT | CASDPGAGGVGELFF
NA | NA | TRBJ1-2 | TRBV28 | TGTGCCAGCAATCCGGGGGCGAACTATGGCTACACCTTC | CASNPGANYGYTF
NA | TRBD1 | TRBJ2-7 | TRBV19 | TGTGCCAGTAGTATAGCCGTGGCCGGGACAGGACCTTACGAGCAGTACTTC | CASSIAVAGTGPYEQYF
NA | TRBD1 | TRBJ1-2 | TRBV18 | TGTGCCAGCTCACCGATGGACAGGATAGCTAACTATGGCTACACCTTC | CASSPMDRIANYGYTF
NA | NA | TRBJ2-5 | TRBV9 | TGTGCCAGCGGTTTCGGAGAGACCCAGTACTTC | CASGFGETQYF
NA | NA | TRBJ1-1 | TRBV7-2 | TGTGCCACCAAGCTTATATCACTGAACACTGAAGCTTTCTTT | CATKLISLNTEAFF
NA | NA | TRBJ1-5 | TRBV20-1 | TGCAGTGCTCCACGCAATCAGCCCCAGCATTTT | CSAPRNQPQHF